The 6 T cell receptor beta chains below were found in one sample sequenced in a study of OX40 agonist ivuxolimab in advanced cancers. The library was prepared using the immunoSEQ multiplex PCR assay. The immuneACCESS repertoire file appears here via TCRdb, limited to in-frame rearrangements. These files lack a portion of the clones; in checked studies, under half of the deficit traces to unresolved V genes, and the cause of the others is not known. In all, the sample holds 23,000 or so clones, and around four fifths of those were seen once. Jointly, the top ten make up over 1.1% of the sample. This specimen was CD4+ or CD8+ T cells sorted from blood, taken in a trial of the OX40 agonist ivuxolimab. The origin of the receptors is an adult with an advanced solid tumor such as melanoma, head and neck, liver or kidney cancer.

The CDR3 DNA reads as TGTGCCAGCAGAGGTACCATCCAAGAGACCCAGTACTTC. It specifies CASRGTIQETQYF. V is TRBV27 and J is TRBJ2-5; no clear D. Germline V CDR1 and CDR2: MNHEY, SMNVEV (reference sequence). The length of the CDR3 is 13 residues. The V gene lost 6 bases and the J gene lost 1 base, with 9 bases spanning the gap.

The chain uses TRBV6-6 and TRBJ2-6; no firm D call. Per the germline V gene, CDR1 is MNHNY and CDR2 is SVGAGI (reference sequence). This CDR3 comprises 13 residues. The V gene lost 7 bases and the J gene lost 0 bases, with 4 bases spanning the gap. CDR3: CASIDSGANVLTF. In nucleotides, the CDR3 is TGTGCCAGCATAGACTCTGGGGCCAACGTCCTGACTTTC.

The rearrangement links TRBV5-5 to TRBJ1-4; 7 bases are a match to TRBD1. Germline V gene data show CDR1 as SGHKS and CDR2 as YYEKEE (reference sequence). This CDR3 is 17 amino acids long. The trim removed 2 bases at V and 6 bases at J, leaving 13 bases unmatched. In nucleotides, the CDR3 is TGTGCCAGCAGCTTAGATTTACGACAGGGAGGGGATGAAAAACTGTTTTTT. It codes for CASSLDLRQGGDEKLFF.

V is TRBV19 and J is TRBJ1-2; a weak D match, TRBD1 (5 bases). V dropped 1 base and J dropped 3 bases, with 9 bases sitting between them. Per germline, CDR1 LNHDA and CDR2 SQIVND (reference sequence). The CDR3 sequence is 14 residues long. The CDR3 region is CASSIGGADYGYTF. DNA of the CDR3: TGTGCCAGTAGTATAGGGGGCGCAGACTATGGCTACACCTTC. The full variable domain, rest sourced from reference TRBV19 and TRBJ1-2, is DGGITQSPKYLFRKEGQNVTLSCEQNLNHDAMYWYRQDPGQGLRLIYYSQIVNDFQKGDIAEGYSVSREKKESFPLTVTSAQKNPTAFYLCASSIGGADYGYTFGSGTRLTVV.

The rearrangement links TRBV28 to TRBJ2-2; D is possibly TRBD1 (5 bases). Trimming shortened V by 6 bases and J by 1 base, and 9 bases separated the two germline ends. This CDR3 spans 14 amino acids. Germline-derived CDR1 and CDR2 are MDHEN and SYDVKM. CDR3 nucleotides: TGTGCCAGCAGGTACAGGATGAACACCGGGGAGCTGTTTTTT. Translation gives CASRYRMNTGELFF.

The chain recombines TRBV6-5 with TRBJ2-1; 7 positions match TRBD2. V lost 5 bases and J lost 9; bases outside the gene matches: 7. Germline V CDR1 and CDR2: MNHEY, SVGAGI. CDR3 length: 13 residues. CDR3 in DNA: TGTGCCAGCAGTAAGAGCGGGATTGGTGAGCAGTTCTTC. Encoded protein: CASSKSGIGEQFF.